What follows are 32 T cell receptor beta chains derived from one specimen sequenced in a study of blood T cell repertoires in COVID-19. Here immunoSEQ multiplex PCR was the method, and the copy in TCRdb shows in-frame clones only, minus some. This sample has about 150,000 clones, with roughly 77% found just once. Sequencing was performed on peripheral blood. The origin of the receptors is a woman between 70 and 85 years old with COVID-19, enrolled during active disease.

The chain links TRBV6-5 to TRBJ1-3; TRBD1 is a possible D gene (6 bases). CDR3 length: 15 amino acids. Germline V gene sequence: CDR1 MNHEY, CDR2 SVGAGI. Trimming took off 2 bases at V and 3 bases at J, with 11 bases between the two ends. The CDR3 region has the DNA TGTGCCAGCAGTTACGGGGGGGCGGGTGGAAACACCATATATTTT. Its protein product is CASSYGGAGGNTIYF.

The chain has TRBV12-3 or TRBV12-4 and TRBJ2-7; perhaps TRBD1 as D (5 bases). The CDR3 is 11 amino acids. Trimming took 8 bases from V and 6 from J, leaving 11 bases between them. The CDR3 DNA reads TGTGCCAGCGGACAACTCTTCGAGCAGTACTTC. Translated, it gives CASGQLFEQYF.

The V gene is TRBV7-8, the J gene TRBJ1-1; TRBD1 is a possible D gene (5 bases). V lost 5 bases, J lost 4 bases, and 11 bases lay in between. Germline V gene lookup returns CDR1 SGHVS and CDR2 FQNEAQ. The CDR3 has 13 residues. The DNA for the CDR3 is TGTGCCAGCAGCACCCAGGGTTTCACTGAAGCTTTCTTT. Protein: CASSTQGFTEAFF.

As DNA, the CDR3 is TGTGCCAGCAGCTTGTCTAGCGGGGCTAGCACAGATACGCAGTATTTT. It is translated as CASSLSSGASTDTQYF. The genes are TRBV7-3 and TRBJ2-3; 9 nucleotides align to TRBD2. V was pared by 3 bases and J by 0 bases, with 4 bases of the junction left unmatched. CDR1 and CDR2 from the germline V gene are SGHTA and FQGTGA. There are 16 residues in the CDR3.

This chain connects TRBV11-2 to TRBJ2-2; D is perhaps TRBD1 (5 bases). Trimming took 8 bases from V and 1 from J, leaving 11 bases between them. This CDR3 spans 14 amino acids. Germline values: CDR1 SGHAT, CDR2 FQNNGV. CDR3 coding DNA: TGTGCCAGCCAAGAGACAGTGAACACCGGGGAGCTGTTTTTT. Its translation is CASQETVNTGELFF.

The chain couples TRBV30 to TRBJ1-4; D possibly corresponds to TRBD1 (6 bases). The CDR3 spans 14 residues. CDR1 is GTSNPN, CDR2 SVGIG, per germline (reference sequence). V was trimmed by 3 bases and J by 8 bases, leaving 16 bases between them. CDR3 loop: CAWRLQGLGEKLFF. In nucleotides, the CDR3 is TGTGCCTGGAGGTTACAGGGTCTAGGCGAAAAACTGTTTTTT.

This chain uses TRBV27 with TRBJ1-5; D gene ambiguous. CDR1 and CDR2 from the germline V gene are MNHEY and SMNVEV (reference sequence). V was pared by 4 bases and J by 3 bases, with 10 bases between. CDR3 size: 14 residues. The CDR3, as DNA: TGTGCCAGCAGTTCGGGGTGGGCCAATCAGCCCCAGCATTTT. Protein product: CASSSGWANQPQHF.

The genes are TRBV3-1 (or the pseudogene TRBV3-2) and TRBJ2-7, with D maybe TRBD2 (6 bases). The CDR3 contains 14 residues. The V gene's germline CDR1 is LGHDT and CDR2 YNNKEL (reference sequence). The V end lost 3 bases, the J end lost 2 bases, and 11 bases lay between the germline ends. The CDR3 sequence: CASSHGGVAYEQYF. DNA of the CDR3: TGTGCCAGCAGCCATGGAGGGGTGGCCTACGAGCAGTACTTC.

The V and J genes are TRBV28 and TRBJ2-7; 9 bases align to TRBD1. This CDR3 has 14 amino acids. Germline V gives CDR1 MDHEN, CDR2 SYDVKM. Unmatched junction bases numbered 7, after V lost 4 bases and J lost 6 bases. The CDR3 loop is CASSSNNRGREQYF. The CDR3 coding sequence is TGTGCCAGCAGTTCCAACAACAGGGGGCGCGAGCAGTACTTC.

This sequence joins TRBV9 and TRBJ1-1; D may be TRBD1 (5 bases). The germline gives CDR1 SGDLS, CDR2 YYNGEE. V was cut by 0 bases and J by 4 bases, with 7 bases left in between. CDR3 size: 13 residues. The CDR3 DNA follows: TGTGCCAGCAGCGTAGTGCAGGGCACTGAAGCTTTCTTT. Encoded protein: CASSVVQGTEAFF.

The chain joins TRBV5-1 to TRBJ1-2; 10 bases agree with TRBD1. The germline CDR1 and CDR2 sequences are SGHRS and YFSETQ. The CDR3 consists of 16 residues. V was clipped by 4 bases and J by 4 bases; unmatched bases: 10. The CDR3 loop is CASSLSGTGEIYGYTF. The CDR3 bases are TGCGCCAGCAGCCTGTCCGGGACAGGGGAAATCTATGGCTACACCTTC. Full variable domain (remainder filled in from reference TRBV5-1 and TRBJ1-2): KAGVTQTPRYLIKTRGQQVTLSCSPISGHRSVSWYQQTPGQGLQFLFEYFSETQRNKGNFPGRFSGRQFSNSRSEMNVSTLELGDSALYLCASSLSGTGEIYGYTFGSGTRLTVV.

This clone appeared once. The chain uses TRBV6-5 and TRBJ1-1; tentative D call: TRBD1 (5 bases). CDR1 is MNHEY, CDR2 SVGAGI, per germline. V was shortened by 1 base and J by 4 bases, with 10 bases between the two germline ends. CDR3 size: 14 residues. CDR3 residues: CASSYLWGGTEAFF. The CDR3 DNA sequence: TGTGCCAGCAGTTACTTATGGGGCGGCACTGAAGCTTTCTTT.

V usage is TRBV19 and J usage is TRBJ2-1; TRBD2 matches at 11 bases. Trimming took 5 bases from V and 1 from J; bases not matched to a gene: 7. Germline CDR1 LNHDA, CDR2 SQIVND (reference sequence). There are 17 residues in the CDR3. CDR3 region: CASSAGLAGSSYNEQFF. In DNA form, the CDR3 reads TGTGCCAGTAGTGCCGGACTAGCGGGTTCTTCCTACAATGAGCAGTTCTTC.

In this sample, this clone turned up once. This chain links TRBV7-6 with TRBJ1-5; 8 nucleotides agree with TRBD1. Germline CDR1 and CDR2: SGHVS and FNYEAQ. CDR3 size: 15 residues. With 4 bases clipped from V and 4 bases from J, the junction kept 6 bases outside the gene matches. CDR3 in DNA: TGTGCCAGCAGCTCTACGACAGGGGTTAATCAGCCCCAGCATTTT. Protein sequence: CASSSTTGVNQPQHF.

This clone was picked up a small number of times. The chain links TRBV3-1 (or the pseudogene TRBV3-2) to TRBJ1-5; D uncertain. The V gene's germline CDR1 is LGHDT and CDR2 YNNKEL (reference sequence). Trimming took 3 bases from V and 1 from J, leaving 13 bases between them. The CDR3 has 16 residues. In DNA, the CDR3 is TGTGCCAGCAGCCAGGGAGAAGGGCAAAGCAATCAGCCCCAGCATTTT. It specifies CASSQGEGQSNQPQHF.

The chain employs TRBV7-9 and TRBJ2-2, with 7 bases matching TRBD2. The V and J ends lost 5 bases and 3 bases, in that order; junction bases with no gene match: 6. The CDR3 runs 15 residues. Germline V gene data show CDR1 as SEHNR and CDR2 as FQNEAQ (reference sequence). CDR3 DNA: TGTGCCAGCAGCCGCCAGCGGGGAGACACCGGGGAGCTGTTTTTT. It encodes CASSRQRGDTGELFF.

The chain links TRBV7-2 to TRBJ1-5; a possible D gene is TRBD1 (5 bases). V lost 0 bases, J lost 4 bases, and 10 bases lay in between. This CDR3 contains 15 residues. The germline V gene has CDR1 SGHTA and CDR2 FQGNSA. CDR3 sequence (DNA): TGTGCCAGCAGCTTAGCGCTGGGGGGGAATCAGCCCCAGCATTTT. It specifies CASSLALGGNQPQHF.

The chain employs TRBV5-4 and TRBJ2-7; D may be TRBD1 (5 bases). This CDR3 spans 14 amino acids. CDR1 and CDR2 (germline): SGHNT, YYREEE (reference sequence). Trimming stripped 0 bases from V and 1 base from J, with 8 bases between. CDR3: CASSLADSSYEQYF. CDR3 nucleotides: TGTGCCAGCAGCTTGGCAGACAGTTCCTACGAGCAGTACTTC.

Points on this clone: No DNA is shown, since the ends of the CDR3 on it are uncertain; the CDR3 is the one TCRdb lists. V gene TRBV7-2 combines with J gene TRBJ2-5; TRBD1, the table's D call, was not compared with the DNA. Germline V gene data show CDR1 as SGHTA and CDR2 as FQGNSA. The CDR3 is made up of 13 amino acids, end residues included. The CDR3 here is CASSFGTGAPIHF.

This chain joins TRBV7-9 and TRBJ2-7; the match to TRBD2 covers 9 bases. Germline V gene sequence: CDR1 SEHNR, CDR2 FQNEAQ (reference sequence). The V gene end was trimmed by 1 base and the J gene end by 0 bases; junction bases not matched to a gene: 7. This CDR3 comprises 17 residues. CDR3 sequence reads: CASSLGGVAGVSYEQYF. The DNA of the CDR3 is TGTGCCAGCAGCTTAGGGGGAGTAGCGGGGGTCTCCTACGAGCAGTACTTC. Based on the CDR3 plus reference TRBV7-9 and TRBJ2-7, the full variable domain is DTGVSQNPRHKITKRGQNVTFRCDPISEHNRLYWYRQTLGQGPEFLTYFQNEAQLEKSRLLSDRFSAERPKGSFSTLEIQRTEQGDSAMYLCASSLGGVAGVSYEQYFGPGTRLTVT.

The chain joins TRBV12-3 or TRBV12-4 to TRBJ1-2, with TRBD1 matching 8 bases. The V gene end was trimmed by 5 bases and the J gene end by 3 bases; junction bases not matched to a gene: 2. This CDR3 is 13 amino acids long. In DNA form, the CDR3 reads TGTGCCAGCAGTACACAGGGGGACTATGGCTACACCTTC. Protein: CASSTQGDYGYTF.

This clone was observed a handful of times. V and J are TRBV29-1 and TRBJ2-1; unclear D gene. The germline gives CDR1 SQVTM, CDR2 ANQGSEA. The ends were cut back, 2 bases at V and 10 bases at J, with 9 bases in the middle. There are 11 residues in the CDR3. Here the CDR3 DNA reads TGCAGCGTTGAATCGTGGCGGGAGCAGTTCTTC. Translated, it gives CSVESWREQFF.

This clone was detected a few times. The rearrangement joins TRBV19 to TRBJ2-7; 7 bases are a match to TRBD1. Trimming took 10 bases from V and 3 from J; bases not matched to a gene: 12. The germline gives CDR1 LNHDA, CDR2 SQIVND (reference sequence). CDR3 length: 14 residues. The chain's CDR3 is CATRGRTPFYEQYF. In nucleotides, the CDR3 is TGTGCCACAAGGGGGCGGACCCCCTTCTACGAGCAGTACTTC.

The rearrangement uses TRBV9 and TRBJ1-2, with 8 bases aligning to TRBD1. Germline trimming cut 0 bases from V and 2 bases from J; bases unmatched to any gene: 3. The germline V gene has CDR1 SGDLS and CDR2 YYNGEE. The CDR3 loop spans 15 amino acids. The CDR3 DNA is TGTGCCAGCAGCGTAGTTCCAGGGGGCAACTATGGCTACACCTTC. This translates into CASSVVPGGNYGYTF.

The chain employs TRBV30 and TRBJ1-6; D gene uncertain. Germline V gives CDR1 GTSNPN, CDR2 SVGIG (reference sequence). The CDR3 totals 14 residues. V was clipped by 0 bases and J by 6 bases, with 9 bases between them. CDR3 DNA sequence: TGTGCCTGGAGTGTAGACATGACTAATTCACCCCTCCACTTT. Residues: CAWSVDMTNSPLHF.

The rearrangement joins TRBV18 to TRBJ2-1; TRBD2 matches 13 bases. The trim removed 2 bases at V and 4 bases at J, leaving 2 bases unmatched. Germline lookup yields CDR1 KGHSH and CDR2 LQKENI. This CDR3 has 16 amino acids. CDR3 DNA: TGTGCCAGCTCACCATGGACTAGCGGGGGTTACAATGAGCAGTTCTTC. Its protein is CASSPWTSGGYNEQFF.

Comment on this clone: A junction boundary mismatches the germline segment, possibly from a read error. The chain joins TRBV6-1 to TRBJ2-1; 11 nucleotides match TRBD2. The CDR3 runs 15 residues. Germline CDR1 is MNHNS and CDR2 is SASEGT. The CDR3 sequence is CASSEVAGGGDEQFF. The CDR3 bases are TGTGCCAGCAGCGAAGTAGCGGGGGGGGGTGATGAGCAGTTCTTC.

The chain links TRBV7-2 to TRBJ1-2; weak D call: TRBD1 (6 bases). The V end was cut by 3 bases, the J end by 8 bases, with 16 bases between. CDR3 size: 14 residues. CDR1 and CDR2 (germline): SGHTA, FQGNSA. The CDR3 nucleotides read TGTGCCAGCAGCTTTATCAACCAGGGGCAAGGCTACACCTTC. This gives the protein CASSFINQGQGYTF.

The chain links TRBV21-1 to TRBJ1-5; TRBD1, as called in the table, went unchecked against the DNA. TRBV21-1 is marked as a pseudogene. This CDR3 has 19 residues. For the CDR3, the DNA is TGTGCCAGCAGCCCCCACCGGGACAGGGGACCGCATAGCAATCAGCCCCAGCATTTT. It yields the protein CASSPHRDRGPHSNQPQHF.

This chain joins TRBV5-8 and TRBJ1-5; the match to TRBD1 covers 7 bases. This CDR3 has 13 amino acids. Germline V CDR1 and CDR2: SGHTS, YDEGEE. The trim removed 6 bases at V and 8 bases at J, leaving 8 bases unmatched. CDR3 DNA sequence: TGTGCCAGCACTCAGGGGGGACTTAAGCCCCAGCATTTT. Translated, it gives CASTQGGLKPQHF.

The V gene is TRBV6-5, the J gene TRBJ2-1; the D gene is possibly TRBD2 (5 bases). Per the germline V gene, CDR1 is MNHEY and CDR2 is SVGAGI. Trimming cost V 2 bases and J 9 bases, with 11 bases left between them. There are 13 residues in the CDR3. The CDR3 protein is CASSYVRAGEQFF. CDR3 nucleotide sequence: TGTGCCAGCAGTTACGTGAGGGCCGGTGAGCAGTTCTTC.

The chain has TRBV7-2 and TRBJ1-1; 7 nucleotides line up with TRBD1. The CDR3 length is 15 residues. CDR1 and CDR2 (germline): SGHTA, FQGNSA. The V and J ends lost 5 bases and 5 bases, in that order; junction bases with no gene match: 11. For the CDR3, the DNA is TGTGCCAGCAGCGCCCGACAGGGAACGGGGACTGAAGCTTTCTTT. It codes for CASSARQGTGTEAFF.